Below are 9 T cell receptor beta chains sequenced from a single sample in a study of T cells in pancreatic ductal adenocarcinoma. Sequenced by immunoSEQ multiplex PCR; TCRdb stores in-frame clones only, minus some. The table has roughly 20,000 clones, 88% seen once; the top ten hold about 0.94%. No neoadjuvant therapy was given to the selected pancreatic ductal adenocarcinoma patients before their surgery. Material: PBMCs. These receptors were obtained from a human donor with pancreatic ductal adenocarcinoma.

The chain couples TRBV7-9 to TRBJ1-1; TRBD1 agrees at 10 bases. Trimming at V came to 6 bases and at J to 3 bases, leaving 7 bases not matched to a gene. Germline V lookup: CDR1 SEHNR, CDR2 FQNEAQ (reference sequence). CDR3 length: 15 residues. The CDR3 sequence is CASSPGQGIDTEAFF. The CDR3 bases are TGTGCCAGCAGTCCGGGACAGGGGATCGACACTGAAGCTTTCTTT.

The chain recombines TRBV25-1 with TRBJ1-4, with 11 bases fitting TRBD1. CDR1 is MGHDK and CDR2 is SYGVNS in the germline V gene. Trimming at V came to 4 bases and at J to 7 bases, leaving 5 bases not matched to a gene. CDR3 length: 15 amino acids. The CDR3 DNA reads TGTGCCAGCAGTGCCGCGGGACAGGGGGTTGAAAAACTGTTTTTT. It is translated as CASSAAGQGVEKLFF.

CDR3 nucleotides: TGTGCCACCTTATCCGGGACAGGGCACACCGGGGAGCTGTTTTTT. Its translation is CATLSGTGHTGELFF. The chain joins TRBV6-5 to TRBJ2-2, with 9 bases aligning to TRBD1. The CDR3 is 15 residues long. Trimming cost V 10 bases and J 3 bases; bases outside gene matches: 9. The germline gives CDR1 MNHEY, CDR2 SVGAGI.

The chain recombines TRBV5-5 with TRBJ1-1, with D uncertain. Germline lookup yields CDR1 SGHKS and CDR2 YYEKEE (reference sequence). Trimming removed 1 base at V and 0 bases at J, with 4 bases between. The length of the CDR3 is 13 residues. The chain's CDR3 is CASSLRMNTEAFF. The CDR3 DNA reads as TGTGCCAGCAGCTTGCGTATGAACACTGAAGCTTTCTTT.

The V and J genes are TRBV4-3 and TRBJ2-1; 8 bases are shared with TRBD1. From germline, CDR1 is LGHNA and CDR2 YSLEER. The CDR3 length is 14 residues. The junction had 4 bases not matched to a gene; V was cut back by 3 bases and J by 6 bases. DNA for the CDR3: TGCGCCAGCAGCCAGGGGGACAGGCCCAATGAGCAGTTCTTC. Protein product: CASSQGDRPNEQFF.

The genes are TRBV30 and TRBJ2-7, with D perhaps TRBD1 (6 bases). The CDR3 is 11 amino acids. Germline V lookup: CDR1 GTSNPN, CDR2 SVGIG (reference sequence). Trimming pared 5 bases from V and 6 bases from J, leaving 11 bases between. CDR3 residues: CAWSTGSEQYF. CDR3 DNA sequence: TGTGCCTGGTCCACAGGGTCCGAGCAGTACTTC. The full variable domain, with the rest looked up from reference TRBV30 and TRBJ2-7, is SQTIHQWPATLVQPVGSPLSLECTVEGTSNPNLYWYRQAAGRGLQLLFYSVGIGQISSEVPQNLSASRPQDRQFILSSKKLLLSDSGFYLCAWSTGSEQYFGPGTRLTVT.

This chain connects TRBV2 to TRBJ1-5; tentative D call: TRBD1 (6 bases). Trimming stripped 4 bases from V and 5 bases from J, with 18 bases between. Per the germline V gene, CDR1 is SNHLY and CDR2 is FYNNEI. The CDR3 totals 16 residues. The CDR3 DNA sequence: TGTGCCAGCAGTGTTGGGGGGGGCGGATTACATCAGCCCCAGCATTTT. It encodes CASSVGGGGLHQPQHF. Combining the CDR3 with reference TRBV2 and TRBJ1-5 gives the whole variable domain EPEVTQTPSHQVTQMGQEVILRCVPISNHLYFYWYRQILGQKVEFLVSFYNNEISEKSEIFDDQFSVERPDGSNFTLKIRSTKLEDSAMYFCASSVGGGGLHQPQHFGDGTRLSIL.

The V call is TRBV6-4, the J call TRBJ2-5, with TRBD2 matching 11 bases. The V and J ends lost 8 bases and 4 bases, in that order; junction bases with no gene match: 12. CDR1 MRHNA and CDR2 SNTAGT come from the germline V gene. The CDR3 totals 16 residues. The CDR3 coding sequence is TGTGCCAGCCTCTCAAGCCTAGCGGGGGGCCGAGAGACCCAGTACTTC. Translation gives CASLSSLAGGRETQYF.

The rearrangement links TRBV11-1 to TRBJ2-7; a weak D match, TRBD1 (6 bases). The germline V and J ends were trimmed by 5 bases and 7 bases, with 21 bases remaining between them. The CDR3 covers 15 residues. The germline CDR1 and CDR2 sequences are SGHAT and FQDESV (reference sequence). The CDR3: CASSLTPDRDSEQYF. The CDR3 DNA follows: TGTGCCAGCAGCCTTACTCCGGACAGAGATTCTGAGCAGTACTTC.